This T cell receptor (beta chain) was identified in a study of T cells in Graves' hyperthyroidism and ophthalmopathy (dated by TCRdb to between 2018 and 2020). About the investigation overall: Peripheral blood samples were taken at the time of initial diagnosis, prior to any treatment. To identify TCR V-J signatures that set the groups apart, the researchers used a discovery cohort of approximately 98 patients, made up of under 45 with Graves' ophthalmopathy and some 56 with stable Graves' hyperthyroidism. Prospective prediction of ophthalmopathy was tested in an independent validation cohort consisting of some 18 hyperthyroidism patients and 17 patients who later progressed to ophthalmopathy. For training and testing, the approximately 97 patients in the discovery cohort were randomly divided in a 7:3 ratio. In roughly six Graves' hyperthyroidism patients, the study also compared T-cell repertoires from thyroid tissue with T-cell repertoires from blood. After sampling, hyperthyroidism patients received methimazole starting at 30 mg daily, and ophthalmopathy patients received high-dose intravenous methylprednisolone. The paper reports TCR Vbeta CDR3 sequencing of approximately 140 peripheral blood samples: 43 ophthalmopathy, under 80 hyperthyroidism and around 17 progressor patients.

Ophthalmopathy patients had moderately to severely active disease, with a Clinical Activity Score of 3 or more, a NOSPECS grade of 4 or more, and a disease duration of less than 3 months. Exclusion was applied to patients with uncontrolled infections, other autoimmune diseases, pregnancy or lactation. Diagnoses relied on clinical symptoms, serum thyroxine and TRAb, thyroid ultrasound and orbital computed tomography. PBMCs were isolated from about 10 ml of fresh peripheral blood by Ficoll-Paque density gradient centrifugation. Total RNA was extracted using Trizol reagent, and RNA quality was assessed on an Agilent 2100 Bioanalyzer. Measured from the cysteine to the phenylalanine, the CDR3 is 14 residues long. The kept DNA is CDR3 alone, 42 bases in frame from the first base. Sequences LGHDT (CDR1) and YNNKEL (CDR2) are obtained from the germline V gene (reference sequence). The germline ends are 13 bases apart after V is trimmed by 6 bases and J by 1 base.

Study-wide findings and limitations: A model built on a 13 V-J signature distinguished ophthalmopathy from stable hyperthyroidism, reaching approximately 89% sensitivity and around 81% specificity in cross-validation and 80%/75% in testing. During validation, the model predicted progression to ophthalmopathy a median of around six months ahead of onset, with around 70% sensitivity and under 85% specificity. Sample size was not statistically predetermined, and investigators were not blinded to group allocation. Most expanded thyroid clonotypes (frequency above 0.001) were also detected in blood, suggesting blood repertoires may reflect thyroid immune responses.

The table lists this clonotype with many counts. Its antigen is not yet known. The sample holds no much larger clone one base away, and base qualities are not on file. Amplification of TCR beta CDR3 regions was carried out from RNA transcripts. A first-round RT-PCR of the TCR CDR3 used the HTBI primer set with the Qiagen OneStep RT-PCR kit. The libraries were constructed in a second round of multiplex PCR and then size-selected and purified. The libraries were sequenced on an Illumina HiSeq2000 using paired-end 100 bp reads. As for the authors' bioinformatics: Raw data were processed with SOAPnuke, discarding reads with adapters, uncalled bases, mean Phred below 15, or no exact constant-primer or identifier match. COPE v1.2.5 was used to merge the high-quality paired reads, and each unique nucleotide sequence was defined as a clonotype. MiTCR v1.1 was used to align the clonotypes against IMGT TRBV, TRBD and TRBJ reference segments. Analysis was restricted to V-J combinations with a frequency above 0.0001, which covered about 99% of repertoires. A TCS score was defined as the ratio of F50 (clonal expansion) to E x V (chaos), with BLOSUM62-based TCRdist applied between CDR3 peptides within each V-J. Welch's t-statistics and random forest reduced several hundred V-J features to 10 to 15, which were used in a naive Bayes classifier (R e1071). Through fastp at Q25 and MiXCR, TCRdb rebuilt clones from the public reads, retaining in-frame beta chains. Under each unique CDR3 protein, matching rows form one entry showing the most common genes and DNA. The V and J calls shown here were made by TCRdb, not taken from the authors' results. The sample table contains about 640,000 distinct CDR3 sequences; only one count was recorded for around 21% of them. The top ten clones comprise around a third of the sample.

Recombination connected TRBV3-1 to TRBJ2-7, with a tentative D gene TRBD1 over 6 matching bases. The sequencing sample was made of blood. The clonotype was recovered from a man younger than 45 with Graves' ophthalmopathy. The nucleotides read TGTGCCAGCAGTCCGGACAGTGATTCCTACGAGCAGTACTTC. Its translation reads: CASSPDSDSYEQYF.